This T cell receptor beta chain was retrieved from a study of blood T cell repertoires in COVID-19. Trimming took 7 bases from V and 2 from J, leaving 15 bases between them. Germline-derived CDR1 and CDR2 are MNHEY and SMNVEV (reference sequence). The CDR3 has 15 amino acids. The method was immunoSEQ multiplex PCR; TCRdb's version includes in-frame clones alone and lacks a portion of them. The sample has nearly 250,000 clones, just under 90% seen once. Everyone who took part was 18 to 89 years old, and they came from over 20 US areas. The sequence was collected from a man aged 50 to 59 who had been exposed to COVID-19. Material for sequencing was PBMCs or T cells enriched from blood (not recorded which). V and J are TRBV27 and TRBJ2-1; D is perhaps TRBD2 (6 bases). The CDR3 sequence is CASTPGPGAYNEQFF. The DNA for the CDR3 is TGTGCCAGCACTCCCGGGCCGGGAGCCTACAATGAGCAGTTCTTC.